These T cell receptor beta chains were read from a single sample in a study of T cells in localized non-small cell lung cancer. Measured with immunoSEQ multiplex PCR; TCRdb has only the in-frame clones, and not every one. The table shows about 130,000 clones, with 80% to 90% occurring only once. The specimen comprised peripheral blood, sampled before any cancer treatment. These TCRs come from a female donor at least 60 years old with stage I lung adenocarcinoma. Each CDR3 is given with its conserved first and last residue. The D gene is left open where the match is weak. Only some rows state a clone size, as once, few, many or a class for expanded clones.

>TRBV9|TRBJ2-1|TRBD2|NA
CASSDWTSGTYNEQFF
TGTGCCAGCAGCGATTGGACTAGCGGGACTTACAATGAGCAGTTCTTC
>TRBV7-9|TRBJ2-1|TRBD2|NA
CASSEGLAGGEQFF
TGTGCCAGCAGCGAGGGACTAGCGGGAGGGGAGCAGTTCTTC
>TRBV2|TRBJ2-5|NA|NA
CASSLDYQETQYF
TGTGCCAGCAGCCTAGATTACCAAGAGACCCAGTACTTC
>TRBV5-5|TRBJ1-5|NA|NA
CASSWTAAEVPQHF
TGTGCCAGCAGCTGGACCGCCGCGGAGGTGCCCCAGCATTTT
>TRBV11-3|TRBJ2-1|TRBD1|NA
CASSLGQGSYNEQFF
TGTGCCAGCAGCTTAGGACAGGGTTCCTACAATGAGCAGTTCTTC
>TRBV30|TRBJ2-5|NA|NA
CAWQLGETQYF
TGTGCCTGGCAATTAGGAGAGACCCAGTACTTC
>TRBV21-1|TRBJ2-7|NA|once
CARSPPHKLGYEQYF
TGTGCCAGATCTCCCCCCCATAAACTGGGCTACGAGCAGTACTTC
>TRBV9|TRBJ2-7|TRBD2|NA
CASSVTSGSYEQYF
TGTGCCAGCAGCGTAACTAGCGGGAGTTACGAGCAGTACTTC
>TRBV2|TRBJ2-2|NA|NA
CASSEVRTGELFF
TGTGCCAGCAGTGAAGTCCGAACCGGGGAGCTGTTTTTT
>TRBV5-6|TRBJ2-2|NA|NA
CASSWGSGSNTGELFF
TGTGCCAGCAGCTGGGGCTCCGGGTCGAACACCGGGGAGCTGTTTTTT
>TRBV7-3|TRBJ2-1|TRBD1|NA
CASSPRPPGQGINEQFF
TGTGCCAGCAGCCCCCGCCCCCCGGGACAGGGTATCAATGAGCAGTTCTTC
>TRBV2|TRBJ2-5|NA|NA
CASSGTGALRKTQYF
TGTGCCAGCAGTGGAACGGGGGCGCTGAGGAAGACCCAGTACTTC
>TRBV10-3|TRBJ2-7|NA|few
CASRGRSYEQYF
TGTGCCTCCAGGGGAAGGTCCTACGAGCAGTACTTC
>TRBV5-4|TRBJ2-2|TRBD2|NA
CASSPGTSGINTGELFF
TGTGCCAGCAGCCCCGGGACTAGCGGGATCAACACCGGGGAGCTGTTTTTT
>TRBV7-9|TRBJ2-5|TRBD1|few
CASSPDRDQETQYF
TGTGCCAGCAGCCCGGACAGGGACCAAGAGACCCAGTACTTC
>TRBV4-2|TRBJ2-1|NA|NA
CASSLTQGNRGKQFF
TGTGCCAGCAGCCTGACACAGGGCAATCGGGGTAAGCAGTTCTTC
>TRBV5-1|TRBJ2-5|TRBD1|NA
CASSLSDRGREETQYF
TGCGCCAGCAGCTTGTCTGACAGGGGGCGGGAAGAGACCCAGTACTTC
>TRBV5-1|TRBJ2-2|TRBD1|NA
CASSLTGANTGELFF
TGCGCCAGCAGCTTGACAGGGGCGAACACCGGGGAGCTGTTTTTT
>TRBV28|TRBJ2-2|NA|once
CASRGYRELFF
TGTGCCAGCAGGGGGTACCGGGAGCTGTTTTTT
>TRBV27|TRBJ2-7|NA|few
CASSYASEQYF
TGTGCCAGCAGTTACGCCTCCGAGCAGTACTTC
>TRBV15|TRBJ2-3|NA|NA
CATSRGQATDTQYF
TGTGCCACCAGCAGAGGACAGGCCACAGATACGCAGTATTTT
>TRBV9|TRBJ1-3|NA|few
CASSAQGVSGNTIYF
TGTGCCAGCAGCGCCCAAGGGGTCTCTGGAAACACCATATATTTT
>TRBV6-5|TRBJ1-5|TRBD1|NA
CASRRTGDNQPQHF
TGTGCCAGCAGGCGGACAGGGGACAATCAGCCCCAGCATTTT
>TRBV5-1|TRBJ2-6|TRBD2|NA
CASSLGGSGVSGANVLTF
TGCGCCAGCAGCTTGGGTGGTAGCGGGGTCTCTGGGGCCAACGTCCTGACTTTC
>TRBV11-3|TRBJ1-1|TRBD1|NA
CASSSDRTGRLEAFF
TGTGCCAGCAGCTCTGATCGGACAGGGAGGTTAGAAGCTTTCTTT
>TRBV29-1|TRBJ1-2|NA|NA
CSVPEGRYGYTF
TGCAGCGTTCCCGAGGGGAGATATGGCTACACCTTC
>TRBV14|TRBJ1-1|NA|few
CASSQETRNTEAFF
TGTGCCAGCAGCCAAGAAACCAGAAACACTGAAGCTTTCTTT
>TRBV7-8|TRBJ2-1|TRBD2|NA
CASSRSGVGAGGNNEQFF
TGTGCCAGCAGCCGATCAGGGGTCGGAGCGGGAGGAAACAATGAGCAGTTCTTC
>TRBV5-6|TRBJ1-5|NA|few
CASSQRTLINQPQHF
TGTGCCAGCAGCCAAAGGACTCTTATAAATCAGCCCCAGCATTTT
>TRBV28|TRBJ1-6|TRBD1|NA
CASTGGSSPLHF
TGTGCCAGTACAGGGGGAAGTTCACCCCTCCACTTT
>TRBV14|TRBJ1-1|NA|NA
CASSQRGMNTEAFF
TGTGCCAGCAGCCAAAGAGGGATGAACACTGAAGCTTTCTTT
>TRBV19|TRBJ2-2|TRBD2|NA
CAIGTSGSSGELFF
TGTGCCATCGGGACTAGCGGGAGCTCCGGGGAGCTGTTTTTT
>TRBV29-1|TRBJ2-7|TRBD2|NA
CSVLAGAEQYF
TGCAGCGTCCTAGCGGGAGCCGAGCAGTACTTC
>TRBV7-9|TRBJ2-7|TRBD1|once
CASSPGQAGTYEQYF
TGTGCCAGCAGTCCGGGACAGGCCGGGACCTACGAGCAGTACTTC
>TRBV19|TRBJ1-5|TRBD1|few
CASSMSQGNQPQHF
TGTGCCAGTAGTATGTCACAGGGGAATCAGCCCCAGCATTTT
>TRBV18|TRBJ2-1|TRBD2|NA
CASSPRGLAGGSGEQFF
TGTGCCAGCTCGCCACGGGGACTAGCGGGAGGGTCGGGTGAGCAGTTCTTC
>TRBV19|TRBJ2-7|NA|NA
CATQGHYEQYF
TGTGCCACCCAGGGACACTACGAGCAGTACTTC
>TRBV6-6|TRBJ2-7|NA|NA
CASSPPGPPDYEQYF
TGTGCCAGCAGCCCTCCGGGACCCCCAGACTACGAGCAGTACTTC
>TRBV11-3|TRBJ2-2|TRBD1|NA
CASSGQGAAGELFF
TGTGCCAGCAGCGGCCAGGGGGCGGCCGGGGAGCTGTTTTTT
>TRBV6-6|TRBJ2-5|TRBD1|NA
CASTWDSLQETQYF
TGTGCCAGCACCTGGGACAGCCTCCAAGAGACCCAGTACTTC
>TRBV25-1|TRBJ1-3|NA|NA
CASSDFGSGNTIYF
TGTGCCAGCAGTGACTTCGGCTCTGGAAACACCATATATTTT
>TRBV5-1|TRBJ2-7|TRBD1|once
CASSLDRVYEQYF
TGCGCCAGCAGCCTGGACAGGGTATACGAGCAGTACTTC
>TRBV5-4|TRBJ2-5|TRBD2|NA
CASSGTNQETQYF
TGTGCCAGCAGCGGGACTAACCAAGAGACCCAGTACTTC
>TRBV7-8|TRBJ1-1|NA|NA
CASSLDHVRANTEAFF
TGTGCCAGCAGCTTAGATCATGTCAGGGCGAACACTGAAGCTTTCTTT
>TRBV23-1|TRBJ2-7|NA|NA
CASSQIDTYREARSEQYF
TGCGCCAGCAGTCAAATCGACACATACAGGGAGGCTCGGAGCGAGCAGTACTTC
>TRBV7-3|TRBJ1-1|NA|NA
CASSLTGYMNTEAFF
TGTGCCAGCAGCTTAACAGGGTACATGAACACTGAAGCTTTCTTT
>TRBV9|TRBJ1-1|NA|NA
CASSRSIVDTEAFF
TGTGCCAGCAGTCGTAGTATAGTCGACACTGAAGCTTTCTTT
>TRBV2|TRBJ2-1|TRBD2|NA
CASRGLAGRYNEQFF
TGTGCCAGCAGAGGACTAGCCGGGCGCTACAATGAGCAGTTCTTC
>TRBV9|TRBJ2-7|TRBD2|NA
CASSVGLAGTYEQYF
TGTGCCAGCAGCGTAGGACTAGCGGGGACCTACGAGCAGTACTTC
>TRBV5-4|TRBJ2-7|NA|NA
CASSFGGLLVDEQYF
TGTGCCAGCAGCTTCGGGGGGCTCCTCGTCGACGAGCAGTACTTC
>TRBV4-1|TRBJ2-1|NA|NA
CASSQSSSNEQFF
TGCGCCAGCAGCCAATCTAGCTCGAATGAGCAGTTCTTC
>TRBV5-4|TRBJ2-1|TRBD2|NA
CASRNGGSSGRDEQFF
TGTGCCAGCAGAAACGGGGGGTCTAGCGGGAGGGATGAGCAGTTCTTC
>TRBV30|TRBJ1-4|NA|NA
CAWSVVYEKLFF
TGTGCCTGGAGTGTCGTTTATGAAAAACTGTTTTTT
>TRBV19|TRBJ1-1|NA|once
CASSIDRSTEAFF
TGTGCCAGTAGTATAGATCGGAGCACTGAAGCTTTCTTT